A single sample is the source of the 27 T cell receptor beta chains below, sequenced in a study of T cell changes during pregnancy in multiple sclerosis. The protocol was immunoSEQ multiplex PCR, while the TCRdb copy is restricted to in-frame clones and leaves out a portion. The sample records approximately 83,000 clones, about 93% being singletons. Sequencing was performed on peripheral blood, taken in the first trimester of pregnancy. The receptors stem from a female donor with multiple sclerosis, enrolled in a pregnancy study.

The genes are TRBV6-1 and TRBJ2-7; 7 bases are a match to TRBD1. This CDR3 contains 15 residues. The ends lost 5 bases at V and 0 bases at J; junction bases unmatched: 7. Germline CDR1 is MNHNS and CDR2 is SASEGT. CDR3 residues: CASSRLRDSSYEQYF. The CDR3, as DNA: TGTGCCAGCAGTAGACTTCGGGACAGCTCCTACGAGCAGTACTTC.

The sample holds one count of this clone. The rearrangement uses TRBV5-1 and TRBJ1-2; D is uncertain. CDR3 length: 14 residues. Trimming pared 1 base from V and 4 bases from J, leaving 11 bases between. Germline loops: CDR1 SGHRS, CDR2 YFSETQ. The CDR3 loop is CASSLSAGSYGYTF. The CDR3 nucleotides are TGCGCCAGCAGCTTGTCTGCGGGCTCCTATGGCTACACCTTC.

This chain connects TRBV19 to TRBJ2-2; 12 positions match TRBD2. The germline V gene encodes CDR1 LNHDA and CDR2 SQIVND (reference sequence). The CDR3 sequence is 16 residues long. V gave up 3 bases and J gave up 1 base; unmatched junction bases: 0. The CDR3 DNA sequence: TGTGCCAGTAGTATGACTAGCGGGGGGAACACCGGGGAGCTGTTTTTT. As protein: CASSMTSGGNTGELFF.

The rearrangement uses TRBV27 and TRBJ2-3; no firm D call. The CDR3 is 16 amino acids. Germline V lookup: CDR1 MNHEY, CDR2 SMNVEV (reference sequence). The V gene lost 5 bases and the J gene lost 2 bases, with 17 bases spanning the gap. CDR3 amino acids: CASSPTPSELTDTQYF. In DNA form, the CDR3 reads TGTGCCAGCAGTCCGACTCCCAGCGAGCTCACAGATACGCAGTATTTT.

The J gene is TRBJ2-7, the V gene TRBV5-4; D unclear. V gave up 4 bases and J gave up 2 bases, with 10 bases separating them. CDR3 length: 13 residues. Germline CDR1 SGHNT, CDR2 YYREEE (reference sequence). The DNA for the CDR3 is TGTGCCAGCAGCACTGGGCCAGCCTACGAGCAGTACTTC. This codes for CASSTGPAYEQYF.

This chain uses TRBV6-1 with TRBJ2-7, with 8 bases aligning to TRBD2. The germline CDR1 and CDR2 sequences are MNHNS and SASEGT. The CDR3 is 15 amino acids. J lost 5 bases, V lost 6 bases, and 12 bases had no gene match. The CDR3 reads CASSFKIAGNDEQYF. The CDR3 nucleotides read TGTGCCAGCAGCTTTAAAATAGCGGGGAACGACGAGCAGTACTTC.

The chain carries TRBV7-8 and TRBJ2-5; weak D call: TRBD1 (5 bases). CDR1 and CDR2 (germline): SGHVS, FQNEAQ. V was trimmed by 2 bases and J by 4 bases, leaving 14 bases between them. This CDR3 region has 15 residues. CDR3 nucleotide sequence: TGTGCCAGCAGCTTAAGAAGGGGTGGTGTAGAGACCCAGTACTTC. Its protein is CASSLRRGGVETQYF.

The chain joins TRBV19 to TRBJ1-1, with 7 bases aligning to TRBD1. The germline CDR1 and CDR2 sequences are LNHDA and SQIVND (reference sequence). With V trimmed by 6 bases and J by 0 bases, 4 bases remained unmatched. The CDR3 runs 14 residues. CDR3 sequence: CASRQTGVNTEAFF. CDR3 DNA sequence: TGTGCCAGTAGACAAACAGGGGTGAACACTGAAGCTTTCTTT.

The J gene is TRBJ2-1, the V gene TRBV4-1; D might be TRBD2 (6 bases). The CDR3 sequence is 15 residues long. The V end was cut by 4 bases, the J end by 1 base, with 11 bases between. Germline V gene data show CDR1 as MGHRA and CDR2 as YSYEKL. The CDR3 protein is CASSPSRGSYNEQFF. CDR3 DNA: TGCGCCAGCAGCCCCTCACGGGGGTCCTACAATGAGCAGTTCTTC.

V gene TRBV10-3 combines with J gene TRBJ2-2; 10 nucleotides agree with TRBD2. V lost 3 bases to trimming and J lost 5 bases; unmatched junction nucleotides: 9. Germline V gene lookup returns CDR1 ENHRY and CDR2 SYGVKD. CDR3 length: 17 amino acids. Here the CDR3 DNA reads TGTGCCATCAGTGAAATGGGGGGACTAGCGAGGACCGGGGAGCTGTTTTTT. This sequence encodes CAISEMGGLARTGELFF.

The CDR3 coding sequence is TGTGCCAGCAGTTACCAGGGGGCGGAGGATACGCAGTATTTT. This translates into CASSYQGAEDTQYF. The V call is TRBV6-6, the J call TRBJ2-3; 8 bases fit TRBD1. The V segment lost 2 bases and the J segment 6 bases; nucleotides outside the gene matches: 4. CDR1 and CDR2 from the germline V gene are MNHNY and SVGAGI (reference sequence). This CDR3 is built from 14 residues.

This chain links TRBV6-6 with TRBJ1-2; unclear D gene. V shed 0 bases and J shed 2 bases, with 4 bases lying between them. The CDR3 is 13 residues long. Germline V lookup: CDR1 MNHNY, CDR2 SVGAGI (reference sequence). In DNA, the CDR3 is TGTGCCAGCAGTTACTCACAGAACTATGGCTACACCTTC. Its protein is CASSYSQNYGYTF.

The count of this clone is one. This chain joins TRBV19 and TRBJ2-3, with D possibly matching TRBD2 (6 bases). CDR3 length: 15 residues. Germline CDR1 reads LNHDA; CDR2 reads SQIVND (reference sequence). V was pared by 5 bases and J by 0 bases, with 12 bases between. The CDR3 coding sequence is TGTGCCAGTAGTCCGGTCGGGGGTAGCACAGATACGCAGTATTTT. It yields the protein CASSPVGGSTDTQYF.

V and J are TRBV2 and TRBJ1-1; D remains unclear. V was cut by 3 bases and J by 0 bases, with 14 bases left in between. The CDR3 is made up of 16 amino acids. The germline gives CDR1 SNHLY, CDR2 FYNNEI. In DNA form, the CDR3 reads TGTGCCAGCAGTGAGGGAGAGCTTCGATTGAACACTGAAGCTTTCTTT. This encodes CASSEGELRLNTEAFF.

This chain uses TRBV6-5 with TRBJ1-3; unclear D gene. The CDR3 has 14 residues. The V end was cut by 0 bases, the J end by 1 base, with 4 bases between. Germline CDR1 reads MNHEY; CDR2 reads SVGAGI. The CDR3 reads CASSYSRSGNTIYF. As DNA, the CDR3 is TGTGCCAGCAGTTACTCGAGGTCTGGAAACACCATATATTTT.

This clone was seen only once. The chain employs TRBV7-9 and TRBJ1-5, with D unresolved. The CDR3 contains 18 residues. V was shortened by 6 bases and J by 0 bases, with 21 bases between the two germline ends. CDR1 is SEHNR and CDR2 is FQNEAQ in the germline V gene (reference sequence). CDR3 amino acids: CASRFLLRQNYSNQPQHF. The CDR3 DNA follows: TGTGCCAGCAGGTTCTTATTAAGACAAAATTATAGCAATCAGCCCCAGCATTTT.

The V call is TRBV18, the J call TRBJ1-3; D gene unclear. CDR3 length equals 16 residues. CDR1 and CDR2 from the germline V gene are KGHSH and LQKENI. Trimming shortened V by 3 bases and J by 0 bases, and 12 bases separated the two germline ends. This CDR3 reads CASSPLDLPSGNTIYF. CDR3 coding DNA: TGTGCCAGCTCACCCCTAGATTTACCCTCTGGAAACACCATATATTTT.

The chain links TRBV27 to TRBJ2-3; 9 bases fit TRBD1. This CDR3 region has 18 residues. From germline, CDR1 is MNHEY and CDR2 SMNVEV (reference sequence). Trimming took 0 bases from V and 3 from J; bases not matched to a gene: 10. CDR3 region: CASSLSITGTGKTDTQYF. Written as DNA, the CDR3 is TGTGCCAGCAGTTTATCGATAACTGGGACAGGGAAAACAGATACGCAGTATTTT.

This chain links TRBV19 with TRBJ2-5; the D gene is possibly TRBD1 (5 bases). This CDR3 is 13 amino acids long. Trimming pared 6 bases from V and 2 bases from J, leaving 10 bases between. Germline CDR1 is LNHDA and CDR2 is SQIVND (reference sequence). The CDR3 spells CASRASGQETQYF. In DNA form, the CDR3 reads TGTGCCAGTAGGGCATCAGGGCAAGAGACCCAGTACTTC.

The CDR3 spells CASSYLTGGARELFF. The CDR3 DNA reads as TGTGCCAGCAGCTACTTGACAGGGGGTGCCAGGGAGCTGTTTTTT. This sequence joins TRBV5-6 and TRBJ2-2, with TRBD1 matching over 9 bases. The V segment lost 3 bases and the J segment 9 bases; nucleotides outside the gene matches: 9. CDR1 SGHDT and CDR2 YYEEEE come from the germline V gene. The CDR3 is 15 amino acids.

V gene TRBV29-1 combines with J gene TRBJ2-5, with D tentatively TRBD1 (6 bases). Trimming took off 7 bases at V and 5 bases at J, with 14 bases between the two ends. The germline V gene encodes CDR1 SQVTM and CDR2 ANQGSEA. There are 12 residues in the CDR3. The CDR3 DNA reads TGCAGCGCCTCAGGGGTGTTTGAGACCCAGTACTTC. As protein: CSASGVFETQYF. Full variable domain (outside the CDR3, taken from reference TRBV29-1 and TRBJ2-5): SAVISQKPSRDICQRGTSLTIQCQVDSQVTMMFWYRQQPGQSLTLIATANQGSEATYESGFVIDKFPISRPNLTFSTLTVSNMSPEDSSIYLCSASGVFETQYFGPGTRLLVL.

This chain joins TRBV6-1 and TRBJ2-7; D perhaps matches TRBD2 (5 bases). The CDR3 has 15 amino acids. The germline V gene has CDR1 MNHNS and CDR2 SASEGT. V was trimmed by 1 base and J by 2 bases, leaving 12 bases between them. The CDR3 here is CASSEVEAGAYEQYF. As DNA, the CDR3 is TGTGCCAGCAGTGAAGTGGAGGCTGGGGCCTACGAGCAGTACTTC.

The genes are TRBV9 and TRBJ2-3, with TRBD2 as a possible D gene (5 bases). The CDR3 is 14 amino acids. V was clipped by 0 bases and J by 4 bases, with 9 bases between them. CDR1 is SGDLS and CDR2 is YYNGEE in the germline V gene. The CDR3 loop is CASSVEPSPDTQYF. CDR3 DNA sequence: TGTGCCAGCAGCGTAGAACCTAGCCCAGATACGCAGTATTTT.

The chain couples TRBV6-5 to TRBJ2-1, with 9 bases aligning to TRBD2. CDR3 length: 14 residues. V trimming: 7 bases; J trimming: 0 bases; junction bases outside the gene matches: 1. Germline V CDR1 and CDR2: MNHEY, SVGAGI. CDR3: CASKRGVSYNEQFF. CDR3 in DNA: TGTGCCAGCAAGCGGGGGGTCTCCTACAATGAGCAGTTCTTC.

This clone is a singleton in its sample. This chain joins TRBV2 and TRBJ1-6; D perhaps matches TRBD1 (6 bases). Trimming took off 6 bases at V and 1 base at J, with 16 bases between the two ends. The CDR3 has 17 amino acids. Germline CDR1 and CDR2: SNHLY and FYNNEI. The CDR3 nucleotides read TGTGCCAGCAGAGGAGGCCAGGGGATGTCCTATAATTCACCCCTCCACTTT. It translates to CASRGGQGMSYNSPLHF. The full variable domain, its missing parts supplied by reference TRBV2 and TRBJ1-6, is EPEVTQTPSHQVTQMGQEVILRCVPISNHLYFYWYRQILGQKVEFLVSFYNNEISEKSEIFDDQFSVERPDGSNFTLKIRSTKLEDSAMYFCASRGGQGMSYNSPLHFGNGTRLTVT.

This chain uses TRBV9 with TRBJ2-7; D is perhaps TRBD1 (6 bases). Trimming removed 0 bases at V and 7 bases at J, with 11 bases between. The CDR3 is made up of 13 amino acids. Germline CDR1 SGDLS, CDR2 YYNGEE. This chain's CDR3 is CASSVEGVGEQYF. In DNA form, the CDR3 reads TGTGCCAGCAGCGTAGAGGGGGTGGGTGAGCAGTACTTC.

V is TRBV19 and J is TRBJ1-2; TRBD1 agrees at 9 bases. The CDR3 is made up of 15 amino acids. CDR1 LNHDA and CDR2 SQIVND come from the germline V gene (reference sequence). J lost 8 bases, V lost 3 bases, and 10 bases had no gene match. The CDR3 protein is CASSIHETGGLGYTF. In DNA form, the CDR3 reads TGTGCCAGTAGTATCCACGAGACAGGGGGTTTGGGCTACACCTTC.